Described below is a single T cell receptor (beta chain) sequence and its context. The target antigen is unknown. The data derive from a study of CD8+ T cells in alopecia areata. The study's findings and limits: Scalp samples also yield sequences of resident alphabeta T cells from normal skin.

RNA was isolated and reverse transcribed to cDNA, the sequencing template. Repertoires were generated with immunoSEQ multiplex PCR, while TCRdb's copy carries only in-frame clones and drops some. The sample consists of 65,000 to 100,000 clones, roughly 51% of them appearing once. CDR3 size: 13 residues. The V gene end was trimmed by 6 bases and the J gene end by 4 bases; junction bases not matched to a gene: 4. Germline CDR1 and CDR2: SQVTM and ANQGSEA. The TCR originated in a human donor with alopecia areata. The sequenced sample consisted of NKG2D-high CD8+ T cells sorted from blood. The V gene is TRBV29-1, the J gene TRBJ2-7, with 12 bases aligning to TRBD2. CDR3 amino acids: CSVGLAGGYEQYF. CDR3 DNA: TGCAGCGTCGGTCTAGCGGGAGGGTACGAGCAGTACTTC.